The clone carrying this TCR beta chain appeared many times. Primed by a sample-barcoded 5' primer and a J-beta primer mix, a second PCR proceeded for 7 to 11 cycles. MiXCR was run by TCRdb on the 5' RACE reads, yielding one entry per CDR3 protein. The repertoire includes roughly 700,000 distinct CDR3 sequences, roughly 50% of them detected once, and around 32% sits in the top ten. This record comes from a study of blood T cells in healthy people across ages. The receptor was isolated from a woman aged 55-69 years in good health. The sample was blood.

CDR3 nucleotide sequence: TGCGCCAGCAGCTCTACCCCACGGGGTGGCACAGATACGCAGTATTTT. This codes for CASSSTPRGGTDTQYF. The V call is TRBV5-1, the J call TRBJ2-3, with D maybe TRBD2 (5 bases). Germline CDR1 and CDR2: SGHRS and YFSETQ. The CDR3 length is 16 residues. Trimming left V 3 bases short and J 1 base short, with 15 bases between.